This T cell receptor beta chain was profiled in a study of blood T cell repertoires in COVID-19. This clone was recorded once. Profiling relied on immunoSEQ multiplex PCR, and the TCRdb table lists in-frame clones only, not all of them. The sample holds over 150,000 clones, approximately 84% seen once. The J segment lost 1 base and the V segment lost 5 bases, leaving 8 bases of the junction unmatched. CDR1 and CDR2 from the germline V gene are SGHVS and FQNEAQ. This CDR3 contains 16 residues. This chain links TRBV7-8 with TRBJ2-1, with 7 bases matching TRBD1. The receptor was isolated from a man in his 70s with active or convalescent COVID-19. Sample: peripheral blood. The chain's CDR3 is CASSLRPQGSYNEQFF. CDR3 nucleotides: TGTGCCAGCAGCCTACGTCCACAGGGGTCCTACAATGAGCAGTTCTTC.